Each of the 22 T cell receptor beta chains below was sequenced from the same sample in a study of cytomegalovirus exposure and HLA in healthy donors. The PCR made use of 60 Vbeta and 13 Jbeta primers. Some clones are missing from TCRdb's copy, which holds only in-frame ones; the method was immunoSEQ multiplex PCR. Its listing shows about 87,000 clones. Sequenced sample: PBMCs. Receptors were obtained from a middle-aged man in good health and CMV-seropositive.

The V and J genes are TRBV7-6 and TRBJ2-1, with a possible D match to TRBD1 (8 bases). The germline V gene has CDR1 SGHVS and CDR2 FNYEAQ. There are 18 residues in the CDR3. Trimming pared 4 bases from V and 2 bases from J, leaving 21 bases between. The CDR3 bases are TGTGCCAGCAGCTACACAGGGGGGGCGGGGGCCACCTACAATGAGCAGTTCTTC. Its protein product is CASSYTGGAGATYNEQFF. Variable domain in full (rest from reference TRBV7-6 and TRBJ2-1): GAGVSQSPRYKVTKRGQDVALRCDPISGHVSLYWYRQALGQGPEFLTYFNYEAQQDKSGLPNDRFSAERPEGSISTLTIQRTEQRDSAMYRCASSYTGGAGATYNEQFFGPGTRLTVL.

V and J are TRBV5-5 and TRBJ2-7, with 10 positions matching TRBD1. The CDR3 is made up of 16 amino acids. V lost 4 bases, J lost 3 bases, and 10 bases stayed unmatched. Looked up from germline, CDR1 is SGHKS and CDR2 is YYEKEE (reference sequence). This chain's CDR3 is CASSTAWTGGIYEQYV. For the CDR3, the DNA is TGTGCCAGCAGCACCGCTTGGACAGGGGGGATCTACGAGCAGTACGTC.

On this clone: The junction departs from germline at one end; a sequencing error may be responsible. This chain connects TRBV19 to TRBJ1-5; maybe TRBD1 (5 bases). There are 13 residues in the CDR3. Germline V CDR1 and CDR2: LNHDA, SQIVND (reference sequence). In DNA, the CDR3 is TGTGCCAGTAGTCCCCAAGGAGGGACGGGAAAGTATTTT. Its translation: CASSPQGGTGKYF.

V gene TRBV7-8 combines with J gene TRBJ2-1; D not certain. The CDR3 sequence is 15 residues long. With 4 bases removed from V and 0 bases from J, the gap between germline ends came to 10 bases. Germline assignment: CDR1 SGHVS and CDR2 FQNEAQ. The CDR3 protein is CASSSTESSYNEQFF. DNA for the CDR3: TGTGCCAGCAGCTCCACAGAATCCTCCTACAATGAGCAGTTCTTC.

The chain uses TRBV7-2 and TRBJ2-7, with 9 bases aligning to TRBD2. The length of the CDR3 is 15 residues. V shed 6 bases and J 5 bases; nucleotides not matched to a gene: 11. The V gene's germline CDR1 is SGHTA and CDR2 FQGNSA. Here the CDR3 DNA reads TGTGCCAGCAGAATAGGGGCGGGAGGGCCGGACGAGCAGTACTTC. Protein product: CASRIGAGGPDEQYF.

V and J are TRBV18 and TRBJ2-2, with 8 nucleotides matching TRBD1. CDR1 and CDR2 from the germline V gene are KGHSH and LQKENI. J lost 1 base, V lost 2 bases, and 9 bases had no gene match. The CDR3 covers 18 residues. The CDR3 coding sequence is TGTGCCAGCTCACCAACCCGGAAGACAGGGGTGAACACCGGGGAGCTGTTTTTT. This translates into CASSPTRKTGVNTGELFF.

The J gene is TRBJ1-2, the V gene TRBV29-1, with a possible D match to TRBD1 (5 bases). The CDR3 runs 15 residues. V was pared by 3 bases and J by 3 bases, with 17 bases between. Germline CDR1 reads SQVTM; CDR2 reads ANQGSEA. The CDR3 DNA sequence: TGCAGCGTTGATACAGGAGCAGGAGTAGACTATGGCTACACCTTC. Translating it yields CSVDTGAGVDYGYTF.

The CDR3 region is CSVKTAWAEAFF. The CDR3 nucleotides are TGCAGCGTGAAGACAGCCTGGGCTGAAGCTTTCTTT. The gene calls are TRBV29-1 and TRBJ1-1; possible D gene TRBD1, 5 bases. V was trimmed by 6 bases and J by 6 bases, leaving 14 bases between them. The V gene's germline CDR1 is SQVTM and CDR2 ANQGSEA. The CDR3 has 12 amino acids.

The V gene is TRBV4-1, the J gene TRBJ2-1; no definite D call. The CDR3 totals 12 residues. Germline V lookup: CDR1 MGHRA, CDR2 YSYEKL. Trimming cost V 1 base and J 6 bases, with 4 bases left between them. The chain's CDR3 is CASSQAFNEQFF. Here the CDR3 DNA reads TGCGCCAGCAGCCAAGCATTCAATGAGCAGTTCTTC.

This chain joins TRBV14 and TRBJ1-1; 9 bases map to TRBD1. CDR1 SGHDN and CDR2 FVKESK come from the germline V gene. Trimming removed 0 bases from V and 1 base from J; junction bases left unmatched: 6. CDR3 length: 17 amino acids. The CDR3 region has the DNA TGTGCCAGCAGCCAAGATAGAAGACAGGGGGGGAACACTGAAGCTTTCTTT. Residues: CASSQDRRQGGNTEAFF.

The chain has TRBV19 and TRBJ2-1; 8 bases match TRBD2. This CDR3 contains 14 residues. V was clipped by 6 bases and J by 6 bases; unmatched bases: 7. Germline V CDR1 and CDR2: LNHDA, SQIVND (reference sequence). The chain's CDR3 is CASRGLERTNEQFF. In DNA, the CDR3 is TGTGCCAGTAGGGGACTAGAGAGAACCAATGAGCAGTTCTTC.

The CDR3 DNA follows: TGTGCCAGCAGCTTAGCTGCCGGGACAGCCTATGGCTACACCTTC. It specifies CASSLAAGTAYGYTF. The V gene is TRBV11-2, the J gene TRBJ1-2; 7 positions match TRBD1. Per germline, CDR1 SGHAT and CDR2 FQNNGV. Unmatched junction bases numbered 6, after V lost 1 base and J lost 4 bases. The CDR3 has 15 residues. The full variable domain, in which reference TRBV11-2 and TRBJ1-2 provide the parts outside the CDR3, is EAGVAQSPRYKIIEKRQSVAFWCNPISGHATLYWYQQILGQGPKLLIQFQNNGVVDDSQLPKDRFSAERLKGVDSTLKIQPAKLEDSAVYLCASSLAAGTAYGYTFGSGTRLTVV.

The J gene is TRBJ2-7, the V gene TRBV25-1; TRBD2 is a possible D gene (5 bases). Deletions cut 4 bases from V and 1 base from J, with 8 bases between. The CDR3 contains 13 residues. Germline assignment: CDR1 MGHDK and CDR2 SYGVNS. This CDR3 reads CASSGGNSYEQYF. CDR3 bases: TGTGCCAGCAGTGGAGGGAATTCCTACGAGCAGTACTTC.

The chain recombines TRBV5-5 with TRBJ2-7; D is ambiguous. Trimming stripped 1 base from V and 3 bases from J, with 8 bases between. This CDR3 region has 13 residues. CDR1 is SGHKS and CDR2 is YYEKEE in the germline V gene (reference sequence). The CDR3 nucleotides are TGTGCCAGCAGCTTGTACAACGACTACGAGCAGTACTTC. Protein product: CASSLYNDYEQYF.

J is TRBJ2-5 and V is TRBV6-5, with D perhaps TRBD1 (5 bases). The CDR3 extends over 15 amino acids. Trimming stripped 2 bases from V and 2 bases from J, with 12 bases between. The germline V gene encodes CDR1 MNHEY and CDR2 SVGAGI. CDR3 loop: CASSYENTGQETQYF. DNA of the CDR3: TGTGCCAGCAGTTACGAGAATACAGGTCAAGAGACCCAGTACTTC.

The CDR3 region is CASIQGSFEKLFF. CDR3 DNA sequence: TGTGCCAGCATCCAGGGATCTTTTGAAAAACTGTTTTTT. The chain is built from TRBV6-1 and TRBJ1-4; D might be TRBD1 (5 bases). With 7 bases removed from V and 7 bases from J, the gap between germline ends came to 13 bases. Germline lookup yields CDR1 MNHNS and CDR2 SASEGT. CDR3 size: 13 residues.

For the CDR3, the DNA is TGTGCCTGGAGTGCCTATGCCGGGGAGCAGTTCTTC. This codes for CAWSAYAGEQFF. The chain recombines TRBV30 with TRBJ2-1; D is unclear. This CDR3 comprises 12 residues. V lost 1 base to trimming and J lost 10 bases, with 11 bases between them. The germline CDR1 and CDR2 sequences are GTSNPN and SVGIG (reference sequence).

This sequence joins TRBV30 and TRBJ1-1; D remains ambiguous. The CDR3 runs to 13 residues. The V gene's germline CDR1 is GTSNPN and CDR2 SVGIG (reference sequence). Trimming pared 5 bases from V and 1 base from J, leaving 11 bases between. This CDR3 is CAWARHKNTEAFF. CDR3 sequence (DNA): TGTGCCTGGGCCCGACATAAGAACACTGAAGCTTTCTTT.

The CDR3 coding sequence is TGTGCCTGGGGCGGGAGTAGCTACAATGAGCAGTTCTTC. It is translated as CAWGGSSYNEQFF. The chain employs TRBV30 and TRBJ2-1; TRBD2 matches 7 bases. The CDR3 runs to 13 residues. V was clipped by 5 bases and J by 3 bases; unmatched bases: 4. Germline CDR1 reads GTSNPN; CDR2 reads SVGIG (reference sequence).

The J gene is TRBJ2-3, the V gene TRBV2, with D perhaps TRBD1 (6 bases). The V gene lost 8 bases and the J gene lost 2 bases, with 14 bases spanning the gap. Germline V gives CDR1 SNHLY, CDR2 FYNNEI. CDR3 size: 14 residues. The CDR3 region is CASHRDTTTDTQYF. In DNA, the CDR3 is TGTGCCAGCCACCGGGACACCACCACAGATACGCAGTATTTT.

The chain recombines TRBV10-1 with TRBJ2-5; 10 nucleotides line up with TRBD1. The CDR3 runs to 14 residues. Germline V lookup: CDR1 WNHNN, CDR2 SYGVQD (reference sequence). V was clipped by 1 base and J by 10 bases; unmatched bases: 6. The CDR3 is CASSEWDRGRGQYF. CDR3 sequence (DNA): TGCGCCAGCAGTGAGTGGGACAGGGGTCGCGGCCAGTACTTC.

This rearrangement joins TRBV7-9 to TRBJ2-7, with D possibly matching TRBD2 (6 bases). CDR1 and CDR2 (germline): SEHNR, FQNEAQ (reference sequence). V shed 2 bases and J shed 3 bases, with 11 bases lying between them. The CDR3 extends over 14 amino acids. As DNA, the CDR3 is TGTGCCAGCAGCTTACGAGGGACTGACTACGAGCAGTACTTC. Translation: CASSLRGTDYEQYF.